This record looks at one TCR beta chain sequence and its context. Its antigen remains unidentified. Documented treatment: approximately 9-day PBMC culture with coronavirus spike peptide pools or control peptides (ViraFEST assay). IL-2 (about 10 IU/ml) and peptide pools (around 10 ug/ml) were added to cultures of approximately 2 million PBMCs per well. The V and J ends lost 1 base and 7 bases respectively, with 14 bases between them. Germline V gives CDR1 MNHNS, CDR2 SASEGT. This CDR3 has 15 residues. This sample is drawn from a study of vaccination and CD4 T cells after COVID-19. Sequence data for DNA of cultured CD4+ T cells were generated by the Oncomine TCR Beta short-read assay. From cultured CD4+ T cells, genomic DNA was extracted. TCRdb itself ran the PCR reads through MiXCR, one entry per CDR3 protein. Of some 8,600 distinct CDR3 sequences in the sample, more than 45% are singletons; the top ten hold 25% to 35%.

The source of this sequence is a human donor who had recovered from COVID-19. The chain joins TRBV6-1 to TRBJ2-1; the D is unclear. The sample taken for sequencing was CD4+ T cells from blood, cultured in vitro. CDR3 sequence: CASSEEEIGWNEQFF. The CDR3 DNA follows: TGTGCCAGCAGTGAAGAGGAGATTGGCTGGAATGAGCAGTTCTTC.